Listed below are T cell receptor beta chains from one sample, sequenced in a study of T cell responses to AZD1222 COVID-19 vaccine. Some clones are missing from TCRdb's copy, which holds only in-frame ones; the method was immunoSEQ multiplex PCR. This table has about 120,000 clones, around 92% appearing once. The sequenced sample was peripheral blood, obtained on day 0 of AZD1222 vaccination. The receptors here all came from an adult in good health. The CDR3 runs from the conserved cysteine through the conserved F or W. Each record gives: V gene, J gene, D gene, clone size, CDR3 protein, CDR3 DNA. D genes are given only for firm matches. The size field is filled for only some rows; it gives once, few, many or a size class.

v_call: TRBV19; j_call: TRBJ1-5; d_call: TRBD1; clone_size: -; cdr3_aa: CASSAGTGTRQPQHF; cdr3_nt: TGTGCCAGTAGTGCTGGGACAGGGACGAGACAGCCCCAGCATTTT
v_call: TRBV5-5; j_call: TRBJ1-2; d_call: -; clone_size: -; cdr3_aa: CASIQWGASPFNGYTF; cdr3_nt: TGTGCCAGCATTCAATGGGGGGCCTCGCCTTTTAATGGCTACACCTTC
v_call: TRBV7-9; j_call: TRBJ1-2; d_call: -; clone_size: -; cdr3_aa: CASSFQGVGSGYTF; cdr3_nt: TGTGCCAGCAGCTTTCAGGGTGTGGGTTCCGGCTACACCTTC
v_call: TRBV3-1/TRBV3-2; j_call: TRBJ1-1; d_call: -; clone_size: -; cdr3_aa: CASSPTGSTEAFF; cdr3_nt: TGTGCCAGCAGCCCCACGGGGTCGACTGAAGCTTTCTTT
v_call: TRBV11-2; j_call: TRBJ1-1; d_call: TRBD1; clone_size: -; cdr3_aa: CASSRVGTVNTEAFF; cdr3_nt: TGTGCCAGCAGCCGCGTGGGGACAGTGAACACTGAAGCTTTCTTT
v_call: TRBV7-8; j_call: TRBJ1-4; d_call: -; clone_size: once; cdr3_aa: CASSSWSASNEKLFF; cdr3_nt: TGTGCCAGCAGCTCGTGGTCGGCTTCTAATGAAAAACTGTTTTTT
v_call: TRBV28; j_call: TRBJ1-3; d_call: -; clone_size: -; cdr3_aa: CASSGPRTESGNTIYF; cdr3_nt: TGTGCCAGCAGTGGCCCGAGGACGGAGTCTGGAAACACCATATATTTT
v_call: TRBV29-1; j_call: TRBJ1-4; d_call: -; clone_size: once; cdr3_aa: CSVQTGSREKLFF; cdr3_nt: TGCAGCGTCCAGACAGGCAGCAGGGAAAAACTGTTTTTT
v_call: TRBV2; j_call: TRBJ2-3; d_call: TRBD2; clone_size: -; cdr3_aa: CASSEWTSGGTDTQYF; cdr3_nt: TGTGCCAGCAGTGAATGGACTAGCGGGGGTACAGATACGCAGTATTTT
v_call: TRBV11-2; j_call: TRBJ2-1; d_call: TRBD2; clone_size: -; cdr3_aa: CASSQETSGNEQFF; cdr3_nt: TGTGCCAGCAGCCAAGAGACTAGCGGGAATGAGCAGTTCTTC
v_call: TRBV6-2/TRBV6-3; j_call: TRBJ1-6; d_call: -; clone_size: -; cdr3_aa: CASSPGENRAIGFSPLHF; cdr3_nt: TGTGCCAGCAGCCCTGGGGAAAACAGGGCTATCGGGTTTTCACCCCTCCACTTT
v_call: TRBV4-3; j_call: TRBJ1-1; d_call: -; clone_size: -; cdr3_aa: CASSQDFYRVNTEAFF; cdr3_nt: TGCGCCAGCAGCCAAGATTTCTACAGGGTGAACACTGAAGCTTTCTTT
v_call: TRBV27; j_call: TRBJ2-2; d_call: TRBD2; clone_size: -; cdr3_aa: CASSPSLAGAGELFF; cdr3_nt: TGTGCCAGCAGTCCATCTCTAGCGGGGGCCGGGGAGCTGTTTTTT
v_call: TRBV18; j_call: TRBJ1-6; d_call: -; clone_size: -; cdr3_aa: CASSPQGDGLSSYNSPLHF; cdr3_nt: TGTGCCAGCTCACCACAAGGGGACGGGCTTAGCTCCTATAATTCACCCCTCCACTTT
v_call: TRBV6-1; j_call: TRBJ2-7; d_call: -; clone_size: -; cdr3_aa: CASSELWTATYEQYF; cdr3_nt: TGTGCCAGCAGTGAACTCTGGACTGCAACCTACGAGCAGTACTTC
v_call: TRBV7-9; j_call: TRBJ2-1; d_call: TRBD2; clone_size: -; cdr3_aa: CASSLLSGGRAGNEQFF; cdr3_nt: TGTGCCAGCAGCCTCCTCTCCGGCGGGAGGGCCGGTAATGAGCAGTTCTTC